The entry below gives a single T cell receptor (beta chain) sequence along with its context. There are a few counts of this clonotype. It lacks a known antigen. No base quality information exists; no much larger clone differs at one position. The library was prepared using 5' RACE. Sequencing instrument: Illumina HiSeq 2500. A second roughly 6 to 12 cycle PCR used a sample-barcoded 5' primer and a J-beta primer mix. A unique molecular identifier was introduced onto each TCR beta cDNA molecule by a template-switch 5' adaptor carrying 12 random nucleotides. Each sample yielded at least 2.5 million CDR3-containing paired-end reads. All of the RNA was converted into first-strand cDNA using the Mint cDNA synthesis kit, with a TRBC-specific oligonucleotide serving as the primer. All cDNA was treated with uracil-DNA glycosylase and then went through a first 18-cycle PCR with the universal primers M1SS and BC2_uni_R. Regarding the original processing steps: For normalization, 1 million high-quality reads were randomly selected from each sample, with every read carrying a distinct molecular identifier. Instead of being binned into consensus sequences, reads that shared molecular identifiers were thrown out. CDR3 identification, clonotype clustering and error correction used MiTCR with a Q25 quality threshold and the strictest error-elimination algorithm. A nonparametric unseen species model with Euler transformation was used to estimate lower-bound total TCR beta diversity. In-frame beta chains were kept once TCRdb had trimmed the public reads at Q25 with fastp and called clones with MiXCR. CDR3 protein sequences are deduplicated, and each keeps its most common genes and DNA. V and J calls and clone size were set by TCRdb, not the authors. The sample yields around 750,000 distinct CDR3 sequences; roughly 50% were counted once. Together, the top ten hold about 38% of the sample.

Systemically healthy Caucasian individuals from Russia, some 36 in total and aged roughly 6 to 100 years, were included as donors. Each donor gave ten milliliters of peripheral blood, collected into EDTA-treated Vacutainer tubes. Ficoll-Paque density-gradient centrifugation was used to isolate PBMCs, with at least 6.5 million obtained per sample. Trizol reagent was used to extract total RNA from PBMCs, with at least 5 micrograms per sample. Naive CD45RAhigh/CD27high T cell percentages were measured by flow cytometry on a PBMC aliquot from every donor. These data belong to a study of blood T cells in healthy people across ages (dated by TCRdb to 2014 to 2015). With respect to the entire study: In model experiments, template switching captured roughly one uniquely barcoded TCR beta cDNA molecule for every two T cells. To track age-related changes in TCR beta repertoire diversity, the study relied on deep sequencing normalized with unique cDNA molecular identifiers. The donors were divided into four age groups: young (average about 16 years), middle-aged (about 40), aged (approximately 64) and long-lived (around 87). To avoid experimental bias, donors of different ages were spread randomly across the sequencing lanes. For two donors (one aged 18 to 30 and one aged 80 or older), the study analyzed two additional independent replicas of 1 million unique cDNA reads from the same blood draw.

Overall study results and their limits: Donor CMV infection status was unknown, potentially confounding age-related changes in expanded clonotypes. There was a strong correlation between observed TCR beta diversity and the percentage of naive T cells measured by flow cytometry. Observed TCR beta diversity per million T cells fell roughly linearly with age, and a significant reduction was already apparent by age roughly 40. Estimates of total diversity based on one million sequenced T cells were regarded as lower bounds and as underestimates. Compared with the aged group, the long-lived group had more naive CD4+ T cells, fewer expanded clones and increased TCR diversity, a pattern suggesting age selection. Since profiling was done on bulk unsorted PBMCs, naive and antigen-experienced compartments could not be conclusively compared.

The TCR was taken from an elderly man in good health. Sequenced sample: blood.

CDR3 region: CASSLSAAGNEQFF. The DNA sequence follows: TGTGCCAGCAGCTTAAGCGCGGCGGGCAATGAGCAGTTCTTC. In this chain, TRBV7-2 is recombined with TRBJ2-1; 5 matching bases give a weak D call of TRBD2. The germline V gene provides CDR1 SGHTA and CDR2 FQGNSA. The CDR3 contains 14 residues, cysteine and phenylalanine counted. Kept here is only the CDR3 DNA, which spans 42 bases and is read in frame from base 1. Cut back by 2 bases and 6 bases, the V and J ends lie 11 bases apart.